This T cell receptor (beta chain) appears in the sequencing data of a study of post-analysis software for immune sequencing data. Across the whole study: Included among the disease courses, which were recorded for the cohort, were relapsing-remitting, secondary progressive and progressive-relapsing multiple sclerosis. Findings and limits, study-wide: Controls' normalized Chao1 diversity significantly exceeded that of multiple sclerosis patients. Strong co-clustering by F measure was evident for samples that had been prepared in the same batch. Included in a set of roughly 5 TRBV segments more frequent in patients than controls were TRBV5-6, TRBV5-1 and TRBV20-1.

This clonotype was recorded a few times. Its antigen is still unknown. Carried by the TCR beta cDNA libraries were unique molecular identifiers. Input amounts of 1 to 10 million T cells were used. These gave 500,000 or so cDNA molecules, so each molecule approximated one T cell. One entry per CDR3 protein, called by TCRdb with MiXCR from the PCR reads. The sample consists of about 820,000 distinct CDR3 sequences, approximately 53% of them appearing once. V shed 3 bases and J 2 bases; nucleotides not matched to a gene: 6. This CDR3 has 15 residues. From germline, CDR1 is SEHNR and CDR2 FQNEAQ (reference sequence).

The source of this sequence is a girl aged 10-17 years with multiple sclerosis. The chain links TRBV7-9 to TRBJ2-7, with 8 nucleotides matching TRBD1. The specimen was blood. The DNA for the CDR3 is TGTGCCAGCAGCTTGATACAGGGGGGCCCCTACGAGCAGTACTTC. Its protein product is CASSLIQGGPYEQYF.